A selection of T cell receptor beta chains follows, all from one sample in a study of T cell changes during pregnancy in multiple sclerosis. Profiling relied on immunoSEQ multiplex PCR, and the TCRdb table lists in-frame clones only, not all of them. This table has 75,000 to 95,000 clones, 85% to 95% appearing once. Sample: peripheral blood, taken in the second trimester of pregnancy. Receptors originate from a female donor with multiple sclerosis, enrolled in a pregnancy study. Both conserved end residues are trimmed from each CDR3. The D gene is left open where the match is weak. Clone sizes are given selectively: once, few, many, or a class where the clone is expanded.

J gene,D gene,clone size,V gene,CDR3 protein
TRBJ1-5,NA,once,TRBV6-1,ASSDLRGPLSNQPQH
TRBJ1-6,NA,NA,TRBV9,ASSVGGVAGNSPLH
TRBJ1-2,TRBD1,NA,TRBV5-1,ASSLEARGVYYGYT
TRBJ2-5,TRBD2,NA,TRBV27,ASSPKLAGGWETQY
TRBJ2-2,NA,NA,TRBV9,ASSKRQLGHTGELF
TRBJ1-6,TRBD1,NA,TRBV9,ASSPTGDSPLH
TRBJ2-7,NA,NA,TRBV7-8,ASSKDSYYEQY
TRBJ1-3,NA,few,TRBV5-1,ASSTGNLKFSGNTIY
TRBJ1-4,NA,NA,TRBV5-1,ASSITGSLGEKLF
TRBJ2-5,TRBD1,NA,TRBV7-9,ASSLGDRDQETQY
TRBJ2-7,TRBD1,NA,TRBV29-1,SVEVGTGFYEQY
TRBJ2-2,TRBD2,NA,TRBV5-1,ASSSERGGTGELF
TRBJ1-6,NA,NA,TRBV27,ASSSKTHRSSYNSPLH
TRBJ2-1,NA,NA,TRBV19,ASSSSLGVEQF
TRBJ2-3,TRBD2,NA,TRBV10-3,AIRGQTSGTRASTDTQY
TRBJ2-3,TRBD2,NA,TRBV13,ASSSIAGGTDTQY
TRBJ1-2,NA,NA,TRBV5-4,ASSLPGLGGYT
TRBJ2-5,NA,NA,TRBV5-1,ASSLSIGPRETQY
TRBJ2-5,NA,NA,TRBV29-1,SVQAGQETQY
TRBJ1-4,TRBD1,once,TRBV6-5,ASRGQGSAGEKLF
TRBJ2-4,TRBD1,NA,TRBV5-4,ASSSGTALAKNIQY
TRBJ2-5,TRBD2,NA,TRBV7-2,ASSLSLAGGQETQY
TRBJ1-4,NA,NA,TRBV9,ASSTGVEKLF
TRBJ2-3,TRBD2,NA,TRBV15,ATSRDGRANTQY
TRBJ2-3,NA,NA,TRBV13,ASSSGDTQY
TRBJ2-1,TRBD2,NA,TRBV18,ASSPIAGVDNEQF
TRBJ1-2,NA,once,TRBV7-8,ASSSSYDSSGYT
TRBJ1-2,TRBD1,NA,TRBV7-8,ASSWTGDGYT
TRBJ2-7,NA,NA,TRBV10-1,ASSESRGRAYEQY
TRBJ2-7,NA,NA,TRBV30,AWSAPGLDEQY